These 26 T cell receptor beta chains share one sample of origin, sequenced in a study of OX40 agonist ivuxolimab in advanced cancers. The repertoire was sequenced with immunoSEQ multiplex PCR; TCRdb's copy has only in-frame clones and lacks some. In the table there are tens of thousands of clones, 75% to 85% of which are singletons. The input for sequencing was CD4+ or CD8+ T cells sorted from blood, taken in a trial of the OX40 agonist ivuxolimab. These receptors originate from an adult with an advanced solid tumor such as melanoma, head and neck, liver or kidney cancer.

The J gene is TRBJ1-1, the V gene TRBV7-3; maybe TRBD1 (6 bases). Germline CDR1 and CDR2: SGHTA and FQGTGA. The CDR3 covers 13 residues. With 8 bases removed from V and 7 bases from J, the gap between germline ends came to 17 bases. CDR3 DNA: TGTGCCAGCTCGTCGGGGGGCAGGAATGAAGCTTTCTTT. This sequence encodes CASSSGGRNEAFF.

The chain uses TRBV5-1 and TRBJ1-1; D uncertain. V was trimmed by 0 bases and J by 2 bases, leaving 8 bases between them. Germline loops: CDR1 SGHRS, CDR2 YFSETQ. CDR3 length: 14 amino acids. The CDR3: CASSLGGGNTEAFF. The CDR3 region has the DNA TGCGCCAGCAGCTTGGGAGGCGGTAACACTGAAGCTTTCTTT.

This chain connects TRBV2 to TRBJ1-4, with TRBD1 identical over 8 bases. The CDR3 consists of 16 residues. CDR1 is SNHLY, CDR2 FYNNEI, per germline. Unmatched junction bases numbered 6, after V lost 2 bases and J lost 4 bases. DNA for the CDR3: TGTGCCAGCAGTGAAACCCCGACAGGGGATAATGAAAAACTGTTTTTT. It yields the protein CASSETPTGDNEKLFF.

The chain is built from TRBV5-1 and TRBJ1-6; D gene ambiguous. The V gene's germline CDR1 is SGHRS and CDR2 YFSETQ. V was shortened by 0 bases and J by 7 bases, with 11 bases between the two germline ends. The CDR3 runs to 15 residues. CDR3 protein: CASSLGGEINSPLHF. DNA of the CDR3: TGCGCCAGCAGCTTGGGCGGGGAGATCAATTCACCCCTCCACTTT. Filled out from reference TRBV5-1 and TRBJ1-6, the complete variable domain reads KAGVTQTPRYLIKTRGQQVTLSCSPISGHRSVSWYQQTPGQGLQFLFEYFSETQRNKGNFPGRFSGRQFSNSRSEMNVSTLELGDSALYLCASSLGGEINSPLHFGNGTRLTVT.

This clone was seen more than once but under ten times. The chain recombines TRBV15 with TRBJ1-5; D is ambiguous. The germline CDR1 and CDR2 sequences are LNHNV and YYDKDF (reference sequence). The V gene lost 0 bases and the J gene lost 5 bases, with 5 bases spanning the gap. The CDR3 length is 13 residues. In DNA form, the CDR3 reads TGTGCCACCAGCAGAGATCGAGATCAGCCCCAGCATTTT. It yields the protein CATSRDRDQPQHF. Drawing the rest from reference TRBV15 and TRBJ1-5, the complete variable domain is DAMVIQNPRYQVTQFGKPVTLSCSQTLNHNVMYWYQQKSSQAPKLLFHYYDKDFNNEADTPDNFQSRRPNTSFCFLDIRSPGLGDTAMYLCATSRDRDQPQHFGDGTRLSIL.

The chain links TRBV25-1 to TRBJ2-1, with 7 bases lining up with TRBD2. Trimming at V came to 8 bases and at J to 4 bases, leaving 5 bases not matched to a gene. Germline-derived CDR1 and CDR2 are MGHDK and SYGVNS. CDR3 length equals 13 residues. CDR3 coding DNA: TGTGCCAGCTCCAAGGGAGGGTACAATGAGCAGTTCTTC. The encoded protein is CASSKGGYNEQFF.

The genes are TRBV7-2 and TRBJ2-7; a weak D match, TRBD2 (6 bases). With 5 bases removed from V and 1 base from J, the gap between germline ends came to 18 bases. The CDR3 runs to 16 residues. Per the germline V gene, CDR1 is SGHTA and CDR2 is FQGNSA. This chain's CDR3 is CASSTNPGGSSYEQYF. The DNA for the CDR3 is TGTGCCAGCAGCACTAATCCCGGGGGATCGTCCTACGAGCAGTACTTC. The full variable domain, its missing parts supplied by reference TRBV7-2 and TRBJ2-7, is GAGVSQSPSNKVTEKGKDVELRCDPISGHTALYWYRQSLGQGLEFLIYFQGNSAPDKSGLPSDRFSAERTGGSVSTLTIQRTQQEDSAVYLCASSTNPGGSSYEQYFGPGTRLTVT.

V usage is TRBV2 and J usage is TRBJ2-2, with D unresolved. The CDR3 length is 16 residues. CDR1 SNHLY and CDR2 FYNNEI come from the germline V gene. V was clipped by 5 bases and J by 0 bases, with 13 bases between them. The CDR3 protein is CASSQFSRANTGELFF. CDR3 nucleotides: TGTGCCAGCAGTCAATTTAGCCGAGCGAACACCGGGGAGCTGTTTTTT.

The V and J genes are TRBV7-3 and TRBJ2-7, with 10 nucleotides matching TRBD2. The V gene end was trimmed by 5 bases and the J gene end by 6 bases; junction bases not matched to a gene: 13. Germline loops: CDR1 SGHTA, CDR2 FQGTGA. CDR3 length: 16 amino acids. The CDR3 region has the DNA TGTGCCAGCAGCACCAAACTAGCGGGGCTCCCCTCCGAGCAGTACTTC. Its protein is CASSTKLAGLPSEQYF.

V is TRBV27 and J is TRBJ2-7, with TRBD1 identical over 11 bases. Germline V CDR1 and CDR2: MNHEY, SMNVEV (reference sequence). Trimming removed 3 bases from V and 6 bases from J; junction bases left unmatched: 4. The CDR3 runs to 14 residues. CDR3 DNA: TGTGCCAGCAGTTTGGGGACAGGGGGAGGCGAGCAGTACTTC. This codes for CASSLGTGGGEQYF.

This clone was seen just once. Germline and junction disagree at one end, which may indicate a read error. The CDR3 spells CASSLEARGYNEQFF. CDR3 in DNA: TGTGCTAGCAGCTTAGAAGCCAGGGGGTACAATGAGCAGTTCTTC. The V and J genes are TRBV7-7 and TRBJ2-1, with 7 positions matching TRBD1. The germline V gene encodes CDR1 SSHAT and CDR2 FNYEAQ (reference sequence). There are 15 residues in the CDR3.

This clone has just a few counts. The genes are TRBV10-3 and TRBJ2-3, with 8 bases identical to TRBD2. Germline-derived CDR1 and CDR2 are ENHRY and SYGVKD. J was trimmed by 0 bases and V by 3 bases; bases with no gene match: 8. The length of the CDR3 is 17 residues. The CDR3 here is CAISDTSGLASTDTQYF. CDR3 nucleotide sequence: TGTGCCATCAGTGACACTAGCGGATTAGCCAGCACAGATACGCAGTATTTT.

This chain joins TRBV2 and TRBJ1-1; D remains unclear. CDR1 is SNHLY, CDR2 FYNNEI, per germline. This CDR3 has 13 residues. Trimming pared 6 bases from V and 6 bases from J, leaving 14 bases between. CDR3 sequence (DNA): TGTGCCAGCAGCGTGAGGAGTAGAGCTGAAGCTTTCTTT. Translating gives CASSVRSRAEAFF.

The CDR3 reads CATRVDQNTEAFF. Here the CDR3 DNA reads TGTGCCACCAGGGTGGACCAGAACACTGAAGCTTTCTTT. This chain connects TRBV6-1 to TRBJ1-1; a weak D match, TRBD1 (5 bases). Trimming shortened V by 10 bases and J by 1 base, and 13 bases separated the two germline ends. Germline V gene data show CDR1 as MNHNS and CDR2 as SASEGT. The CDR3 extends over 13 amino acids.

The chain employs TRBV30 and TRBJ2-7, with TRBD2 as a possible D gene (6 bases). Germline CDR1 GTSNPN, CDR2 SVGIG (reference sequence). V was shortened by 3 bases and J by 6 bases, with 18 bases between the two germline ends. The CDR3 contains 14 residues. CDR3 protein: CAWRAKTSPVEQYF. The CDR3 coding sequence is TGTGCCTGGAGGGCTAAGACTAGTCCGGTCGAGCAGTACTTC.

V and J are TRBV7-3 and TRBJ2-2; TRBD2 matches 7 bases. The CDR3 sequence is 15 residues long. The trim removed 4 bases at V and 5 bases at J, leaving 7 bases unmatched. Germline lookup yields CDR1 SGHTA and CDR2 FQGTGA. In DNA form, the CDR3 reads TGTGCCAGCAGCTCTGGCGGGAGCGTAACCGGGGAGCTGTTTTTT. This codes for CASSSGGSVTGELFF.

V is TRBV4-1 and J is TRBJ2-7; 7 positions match TRBD1. Trimming took 4 bases from V and 0 from J; bases not matched to a gene: 12. The germline gives CDR1 MGHRA, CDR2 YSYEKL. The CDR3 totals 17 residues. The CDR3 DNA follows: TGCGCCAGCAGCCCCTTGACTTTGACAGGGAACTCCTACGAGCAGTACTTC. Its translation: CASSPLTLTGNSYEQYF.

The rearrangement links TRBV30 to TRBJ1-2, with 9 positions matching TRBD1. This CDR3 has 14 residues. Trimming took 0 bases from V and 6 from J; bases not matched to a gene: 5. CDR1 GTSNPN and CDR2 SVGIG come from the germline V gene (reference sequence). The DNA for the CDR3 is TGTGCCTGGAGTGTGGGACAGGGTTCGGATGGCTACACCTTC. Amino acid sequence: CAWSVGQGSDGYTF.

The J gene is TRBJ1-1, the V gene TRBV5-4; D is possibly TRBD1 (6 bases). CDR3 length: 12 amino acids. The germline CDR1 and CDR2 sequences are SGHNT and YYREEE (reference sequence). V shed 0 bases and J shed 10 bases, with 10 bases lying between them. CDR3 loop: CASSLETGRAFF. CDR3 sequence (DNA): TGTGCCAGCAGCTTGGAAACAGGGCGAGCTTTCTTT.

The chain carries TRBV4-3 and TRBJ2-6; 7 nucleotides match TRBD2. The CDR3 contains 16 residues. In germline, CDR1 is LGHNA, CDR2 YSLEER. With 0 bases clipped from V and 3 bases from J, the junction kept 2 bases outside the gene matches. CDR3 bases: TGCGCCAGCAGCCAAGATGGCGGGGGTGGGGCCAACGTCCTGACTTTC. This translates into CASSQDGGGGANVLTF.

The rearrangement uses TRBV6-4 and TRBJ2-2; TRBD2 aligns across 8 bases. The CDR3 covers 16 residues. The junction had 3 bases not matched to a gene; V was cut back by 2 bases and J by 1 base. The germline gives CDR1 MRHNA, CDR2 SNTAGT. The chain's CDR3 is CASSDGAGGNTGELFF. The CDR3 nucleotides read TGTGCCAGCAGTGACGGTGCGGGAGGGAACACCGGGGAGCTGTTTTTT.

DNA of the CDR3: TGTGCCAGCAACTCCCGGGGGGGCCGAAATGAGCAGTTCTTC. This encodes CASNSRGGRNEQFF. The chain employs TRBV5-4 and TRBJ2-1, with 8 bases lining up with TRBD2. J gave up 7 bases and V 6 bases, and 9 bases lay outside the gene matches. The CDR3 consists of 14 residues. Germline CDR1 is SGHNT and CDR2 is YYREEE (reference sequence).

The CDR3 DNA follows: TGTGCCAGCAGTGAAGCGATGCAGGGTTTCTCACCCCTCCACTTT. Protein sequence: CASSEAMQGFSPLHF. The chain recombines TRBV2 with TRBJ1-6; D is perhaps TRBD1 (5 bases). The CDR3 length is 15 residues. Trimming left V 0 bases short and J 10 bases short, with 13 bases between. Germline values: CDR1 SNHLY, CDR2 FYNNEI.

This clone was counted only a few times. J is TRBJ2-1 and V is TRBV5-4; a weak D match, TRBD2 (5 bases). The CDR3 runs to 14 residues. Trimming stripped 5 bases from V and 1 base from J, with 10 bases between. Germline CDR1 SGHNT, CDR2 YYREEE (reference sequence). The CDR3 DNA follows: TGTGCCAGCAGTCGTAGAGGGTCCTACAATGAGCAGTTCTTC. Its protein is CASSRRGSYNEQFF.

The chain uses TRBV27 and TRBJ1-2, with D unresolved. The length of the CDR3 is 13 residues. The ends were cut back, 6 bases at V and 4 bases at J, with 12 bases in the middle. Germline CDR1 is MNHEY and CDR2 is SMNVEV (reference sequence). CDR3 protein: CASSPRALYGYTF. The CDR3 DNA sequence: TGTGCCAGCAGCCCCCGGGCCCTCTATGGCTACACCTTC.

The rearrangement joins TRBV6-1 to TRBJ2-5; D not resolved. The CDR3 is 12 amino acids. CDR1 is MNHNS, CDR2 SASEGT, per germline. V was shortened by 5 bases and J by 5 bases, with 9 bases between the two germline ends. CDR3: CASSSHGETQYF. CDR3 DNA: TGTGCCAGCAGTTCCCACGGGGAGACCCAGTACTTC.